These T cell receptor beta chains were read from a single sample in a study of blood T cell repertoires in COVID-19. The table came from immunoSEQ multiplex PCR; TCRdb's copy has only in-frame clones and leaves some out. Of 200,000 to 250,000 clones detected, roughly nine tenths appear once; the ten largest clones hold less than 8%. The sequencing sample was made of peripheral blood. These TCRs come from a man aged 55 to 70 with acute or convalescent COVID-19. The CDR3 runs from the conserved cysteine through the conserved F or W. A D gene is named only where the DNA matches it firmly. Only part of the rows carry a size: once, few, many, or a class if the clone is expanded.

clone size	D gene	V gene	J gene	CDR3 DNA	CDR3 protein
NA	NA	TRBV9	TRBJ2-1	TGTGCCAGCAGCGTAGTTAGCGGCCCCTACAATGAGCAGTTCTTC	CASSVVSGPYNEQFF
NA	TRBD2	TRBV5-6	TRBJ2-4	TGTGCCAGCAGCTGGGGACTAGCGGGAGTCTGGAACATTCAGTACTTC	CASSWGLAGVWNIQYF
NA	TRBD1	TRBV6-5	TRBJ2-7	TGTGCCAGCAGAGTTCCGGGACAGGCCTACGAGCAGTACTTC	CASRVPGQAYEQYF
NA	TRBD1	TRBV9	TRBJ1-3	TGTGCCAGCAGTGCCGTGGGACAGGGGGTAGGAAACACCATATATTTT	CASSAVGQGVGNTIYF
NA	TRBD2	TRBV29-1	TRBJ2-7	TGCAGCGCCATACTAGCGCGAACCTACGAGCAGTACTTC	CSAILARTYEQYF
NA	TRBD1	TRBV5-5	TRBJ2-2	TGTGCCAGCAGTTCGACAGGGGCGCACACCGGGGAGCTGTTTTTT	CASSSTGAHTGELFF
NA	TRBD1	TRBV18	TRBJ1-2	TGTGCCAGCTCACTAGGCCCGACAGGGTACGGCTATGGCTACACCTTC	CASSLGPTGYGYGYTF
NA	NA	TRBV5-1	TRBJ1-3	TGCGCCAGCAGCCCGCGACAGGATGGAAACACCATATATTTT	CASSPRQDGNTIYF
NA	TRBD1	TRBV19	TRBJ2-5	TGTGCCAGTAGTATGCTCGGACAGGCGCTACAAGAGACCCAGTACTTC	CASSMLGQALQETQYF
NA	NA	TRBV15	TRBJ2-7	TGTGCCACCAGCACCCCAAGCGGACCGCGGCAGTACTTC	CATSTPSGPRQYF
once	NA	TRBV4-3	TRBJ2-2	TGCGCCAGCAGCCAAGTTTTTGGAGGCGGGGAGCTGTTTTTT	CASSQVFGGGELFF
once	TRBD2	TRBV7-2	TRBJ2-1	TGTGCCAGCAGCTTAACGGGACTAGCGCGCTACAATGAGCAGTTCTTC	CASSLTGLARYNEQFF
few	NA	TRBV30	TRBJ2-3	TGTGCCTGGGGATACTCCAGGGTCTACACAGATACGCAGTATTTT	CAWGYSRVYTDTQYF
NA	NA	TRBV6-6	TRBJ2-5	TGTGCCAGCAGTTACTCTCTCGGGGGAGAGACCCAGTACTTC	CASSYSLGGETQYF
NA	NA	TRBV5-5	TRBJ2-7	TGTGCCAGCAGCTTGACAGCCGACGAGCAGTACTTC	CASSLTADEQYF
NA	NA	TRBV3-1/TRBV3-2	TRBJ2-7	TGTGCCAGCAGCCAAGGTCCGAGTACCTACGAGCAGTACTTC	CASSQGPSTYEQYF